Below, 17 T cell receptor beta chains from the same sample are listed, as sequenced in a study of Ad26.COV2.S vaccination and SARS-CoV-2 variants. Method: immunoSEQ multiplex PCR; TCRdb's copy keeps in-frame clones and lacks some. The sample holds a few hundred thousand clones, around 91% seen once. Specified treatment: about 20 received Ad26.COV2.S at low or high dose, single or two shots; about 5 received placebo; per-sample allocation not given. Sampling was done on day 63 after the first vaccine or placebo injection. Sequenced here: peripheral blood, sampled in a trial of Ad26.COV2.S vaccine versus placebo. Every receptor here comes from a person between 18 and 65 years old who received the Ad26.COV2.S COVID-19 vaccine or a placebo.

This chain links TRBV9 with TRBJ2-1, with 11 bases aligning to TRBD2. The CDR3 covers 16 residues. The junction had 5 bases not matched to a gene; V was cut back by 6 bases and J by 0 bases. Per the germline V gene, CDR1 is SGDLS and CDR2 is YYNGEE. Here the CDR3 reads CASNPGTSGSYNEQFF. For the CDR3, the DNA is TGTGCCAGCAACCCCGGGACTAGCGGCTCCTACAATGAGCAGTTCTTC.

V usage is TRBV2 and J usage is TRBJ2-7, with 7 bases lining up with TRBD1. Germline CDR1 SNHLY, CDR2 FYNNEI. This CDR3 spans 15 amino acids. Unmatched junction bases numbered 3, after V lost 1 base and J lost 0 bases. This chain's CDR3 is CASSEGGTASYEQYF. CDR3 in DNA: TGTGCCAGCAGTGAAGGGGGGACAGCCTCCTACGAGCAGTACTTC.

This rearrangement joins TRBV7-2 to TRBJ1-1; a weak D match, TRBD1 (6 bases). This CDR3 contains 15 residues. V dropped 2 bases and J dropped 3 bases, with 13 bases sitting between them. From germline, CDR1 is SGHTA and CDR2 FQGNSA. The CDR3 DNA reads TGTGCCAGCAGCTTAATGGGCAGGGGTCACACTGAAGCTTTCTTT. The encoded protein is CASSLMGRGHTEAFF. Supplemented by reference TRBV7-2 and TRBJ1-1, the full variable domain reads GAGVSQSPSNKVTEKGKDVELRCDPISGHTALYWYRQSLGQGLEFLIYFQGNSAPDKSGLPSDRFSAERTGGSVSTLTIQRTQQEDSAVYLCASSLMGRGHTEAFFGQGTRLTVV.

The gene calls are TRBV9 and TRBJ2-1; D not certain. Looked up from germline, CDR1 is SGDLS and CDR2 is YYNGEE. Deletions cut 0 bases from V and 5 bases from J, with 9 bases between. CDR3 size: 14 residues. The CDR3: CASSVGLADNEQFF. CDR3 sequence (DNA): TGTGCCAGCAGCGTAGGATTAGCCGACAATGAGCAGTTCTTC.

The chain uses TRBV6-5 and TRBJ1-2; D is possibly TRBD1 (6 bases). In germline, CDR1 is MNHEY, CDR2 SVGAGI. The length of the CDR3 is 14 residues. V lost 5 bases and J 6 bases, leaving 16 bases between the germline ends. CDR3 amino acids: CASSRTGHQDGYTF. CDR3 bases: TGTGCCAGCAGTCGCACAGGGCATCAGGATGGCTACACCTTC.

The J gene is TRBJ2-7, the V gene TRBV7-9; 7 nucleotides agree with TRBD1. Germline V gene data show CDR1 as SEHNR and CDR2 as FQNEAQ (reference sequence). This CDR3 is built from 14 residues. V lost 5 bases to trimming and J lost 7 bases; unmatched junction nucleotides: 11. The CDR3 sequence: CASSGLGGFREQYF. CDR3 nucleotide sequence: TGTGCCAGCAGCGGGTTAGGGGGCTTTAGGGAGCAGTACTTC.

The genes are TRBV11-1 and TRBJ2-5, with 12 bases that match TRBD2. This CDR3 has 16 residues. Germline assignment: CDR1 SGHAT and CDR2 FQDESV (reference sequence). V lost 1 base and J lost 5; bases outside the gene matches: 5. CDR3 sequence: CASSLVTSGRYETQYF. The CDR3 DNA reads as TGTGCCAGCAGCTTAGTGACTAGCGGGAGATACGAGACCCAGTACTTC.

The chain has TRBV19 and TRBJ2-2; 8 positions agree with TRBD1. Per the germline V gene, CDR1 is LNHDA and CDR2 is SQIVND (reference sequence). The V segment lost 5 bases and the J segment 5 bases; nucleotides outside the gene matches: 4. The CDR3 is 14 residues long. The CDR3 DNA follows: TGTGCCAGTAGTTGGCAGGGGGCTACCGGGGAGCTGTTTTTT. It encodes CASSWQGATGELFF.

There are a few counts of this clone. The CDR3 DNA is TGCGCCAGCAGCCAGGGGACAGGGCGCTACGAGCAGTACTTC. The encoded protein is CASSQGTGRYEQYF. This chain connects TRBV4-3 to TRBJ2-7, with TRBD1 identical over 9 bases. With 3 bases clipped from V and 3 bases from J, the junction kept 3 bases outside the gene matches. The germline V gene encodes CDR1 LGHNA and CDR2 YSLEER. The CDR3 spans 14 residues.

CDR3: CASSKCRRQGDWDYGYTF. CDR3 in DNA: TGTGCCAGCAGCAAATGTAGGAGACAGGGGGATTGGGACTATGGCTACACCTTC. The V call is TRBV21-1, the J call TRBJ1-2; TRBD1, the table's D call, was not compared with the DNA. TRBV21-1 is deemed a pseudogene. The CDR3 has 18 amino acids.

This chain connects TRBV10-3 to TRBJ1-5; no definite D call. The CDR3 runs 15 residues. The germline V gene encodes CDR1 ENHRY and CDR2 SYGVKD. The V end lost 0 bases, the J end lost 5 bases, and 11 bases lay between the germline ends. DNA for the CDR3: TGTGCCATCAGTGAGTCTGCGGGGTTCGATCAGCCCCAGCATTTT. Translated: CAISESAGFDQPQHF.

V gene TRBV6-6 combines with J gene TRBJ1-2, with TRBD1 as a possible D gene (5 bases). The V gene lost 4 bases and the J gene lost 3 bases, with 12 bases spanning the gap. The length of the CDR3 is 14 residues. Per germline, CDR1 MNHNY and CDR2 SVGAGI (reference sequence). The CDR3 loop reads CASSSGTTHYGYTF. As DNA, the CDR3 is TGTGCCAGCAGTTCCGGGACGACACACTATGGCTACACCTTC.

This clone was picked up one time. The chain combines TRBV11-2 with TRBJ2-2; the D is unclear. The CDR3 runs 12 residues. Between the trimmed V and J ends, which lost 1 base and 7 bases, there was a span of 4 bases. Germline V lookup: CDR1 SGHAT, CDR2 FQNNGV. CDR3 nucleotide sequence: TGTGCCAGCAGCTTAGGGTTCGGGGAGCTGTTTTTT. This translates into CASSLGFGELFF. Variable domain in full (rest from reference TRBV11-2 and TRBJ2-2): EAGVAQSPRYKIIEKRQSVAFWCNPISGHATLYWYQQILGQGPKLLIQFQNNGVVDDSQLPKDRFSAERLKGVDSTLKIQPAKLEDSAVYLCASSLGFGELFFGEGSRLTVL.

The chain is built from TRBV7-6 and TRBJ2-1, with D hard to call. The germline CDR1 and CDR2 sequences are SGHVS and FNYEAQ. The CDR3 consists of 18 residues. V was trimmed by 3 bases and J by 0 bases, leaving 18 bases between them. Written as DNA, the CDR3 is TGTGCCAGCAGCTTCCGGACCGCAACTCAGAGCTCCTACAATGAGCAGTTCTTC. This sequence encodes CASSFRTATQSSYNEQFF.

The CDR3 DNA follows: TGTGCCAGCAGTTACTCATTAGCCTCCTACGAGCAGTACTTC. Its translation is CASSYSLASYEQYF. V usage is TRBV6-5 and J usage is TRBJ2-7; D gene unclear. Germline V lookup: CDR1 MNHEY, CDR2 SVGAGI. This CDR3 spans 14 amino acids. Trimming shortened V by 0 bases and J by 0 bases, and 6 bases separated the two germline ends.

CDR3 sequence: CASSGTPSSYNEQFF. In nucleotides, the CDR3 is TGTGCCAGTAGTGGAACACCGAGCTCCTACAATGAGCAGTTCTTC. The chain uses TRBV19 and TRBJ2-1; D gene unclear. The germline gives CDR1 LNHDA, CDR2 SQIVND (reference sequence). This CDR3 is built from 15 residues. Trimming cost V 5 bases and J 0 bases, with 11 bases left between them. Full variable domain (remainder filled in from reference TRBV19 and TRBJ2-1): DGGITQSPKYLFRKEGQNVTLSCEQNLNHDAMYWYRQDPGQGLRLIYYSQIVNDFQKGDIAEGYSVSREKKESFPLTVTSAQKNPTAFYLCASSGTPSSYNEQFFGPGTRLTVL.

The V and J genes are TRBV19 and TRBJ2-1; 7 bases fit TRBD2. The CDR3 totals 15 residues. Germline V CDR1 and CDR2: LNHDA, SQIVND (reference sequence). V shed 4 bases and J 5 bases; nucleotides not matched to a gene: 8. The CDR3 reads CASSTGLPANNEQFF. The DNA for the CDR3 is TGTGCCAGTAGTACGGGACTACCCGCCAACAATGAGCAGTTCTTC.